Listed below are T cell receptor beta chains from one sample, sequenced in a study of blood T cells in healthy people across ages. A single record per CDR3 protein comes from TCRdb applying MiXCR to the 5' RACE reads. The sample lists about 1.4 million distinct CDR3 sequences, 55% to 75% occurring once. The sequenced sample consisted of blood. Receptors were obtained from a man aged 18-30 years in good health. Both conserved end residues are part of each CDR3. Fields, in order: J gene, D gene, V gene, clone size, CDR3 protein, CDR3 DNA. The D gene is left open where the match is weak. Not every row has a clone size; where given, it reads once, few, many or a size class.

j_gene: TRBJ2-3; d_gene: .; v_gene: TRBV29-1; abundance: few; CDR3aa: CSVEGVSASGADTQYF; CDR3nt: TGCAGCGTTGAGGGGGTGTCCGCCAGCGGTGCAGATACGCAGTATTTT
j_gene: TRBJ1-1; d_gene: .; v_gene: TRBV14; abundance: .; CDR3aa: CASSQEARNEAFF; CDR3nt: TGTGCCAGCAGCCAAGAGGCCAGAAATGAAGCTTTCTTT
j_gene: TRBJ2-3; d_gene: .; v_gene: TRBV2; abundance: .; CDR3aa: CASRVIPDLGQGTDTQYF; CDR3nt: TGTGCCAGCAGAGTAATCCCCGATTTAGGTCAGGGCACAGATACGCAGTATTTT
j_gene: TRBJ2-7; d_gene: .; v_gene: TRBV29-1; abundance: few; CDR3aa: CSVLDWREQYF; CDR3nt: TGCAGCGTACTTGACTGGCGCGAGCAGTACTTC
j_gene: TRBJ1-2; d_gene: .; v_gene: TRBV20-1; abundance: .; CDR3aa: CSAETGEPNYGYTF; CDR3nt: TGCAGTGCTGAGACCGGCGAACCCAACTATGGCTACACCTTC
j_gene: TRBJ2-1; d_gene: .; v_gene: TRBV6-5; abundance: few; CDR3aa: CASRLPGNEQFF; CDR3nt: TGTGCCAGCCGTCTTCCGGGGAATGAGCAGTTCTTC
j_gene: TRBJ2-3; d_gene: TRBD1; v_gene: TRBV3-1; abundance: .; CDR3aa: CASSFRGRSDTQYF; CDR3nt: TGTGCCAGCAGCTTCAGGGGGCGTTCAGATACGCAGTATTTT
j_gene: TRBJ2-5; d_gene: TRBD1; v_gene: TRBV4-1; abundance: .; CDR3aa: CARATPGQGSGLGPQETQYF; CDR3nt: TGCGCCAGAGCCACACCGGGACAGGGTTCCGGACTAGGTCCTCAAGAGACCCAGTACTTC
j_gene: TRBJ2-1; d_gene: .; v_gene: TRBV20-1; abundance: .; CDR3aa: CSARGEPLRQFF; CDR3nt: TGCAGTGCTAGAGGAGAGCCCCTAAGGCAGTTCTTC
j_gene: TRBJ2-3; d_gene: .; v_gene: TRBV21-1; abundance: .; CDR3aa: CASSMGVRDPDTQYF; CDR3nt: TGTGCCAGCAGCATGGGAGTCAGGGACCCAGATACGCAGTATTTT
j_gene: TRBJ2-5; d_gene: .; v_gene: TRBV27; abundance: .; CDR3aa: CASSQDGRGETQYF; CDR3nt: TGTGCCAGCAGTCAGGACGGCCGGGGGGAGACCCAGTACTTC
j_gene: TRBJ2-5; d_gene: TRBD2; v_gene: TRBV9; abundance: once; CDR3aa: CASSVGIAGAPETQYF; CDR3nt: TGTGCCAGCAGCGTAGGGATAGCGGGGGCCCCGGAGACCCAGTACTTC
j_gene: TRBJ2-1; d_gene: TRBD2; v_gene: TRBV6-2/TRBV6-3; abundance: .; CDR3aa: CASSPTSGNEQFF; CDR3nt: TGTGCCAGCAGTCCGACTAGCGGCAATGAGCAGTTCTTC
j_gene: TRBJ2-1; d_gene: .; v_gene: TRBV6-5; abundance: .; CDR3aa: CASSYAAGASPHEQFF; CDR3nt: TGTGCCAGCAGTTATGCGGCAGGGGCTTCCCCGCATGAGCAGTTCTTC
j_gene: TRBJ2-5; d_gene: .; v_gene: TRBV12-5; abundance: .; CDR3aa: CASGLGTVGSETQYF; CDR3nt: TGTGCTAGTGGTCTAGGGACGGTGGGGTCGGAGACCCAGTACTTC
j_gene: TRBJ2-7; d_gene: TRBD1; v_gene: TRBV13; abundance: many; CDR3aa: CASSRQGAYEQYF; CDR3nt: TGTGCCAGCAGCCGACAGGGGGCCTACGAGCAGTACTTC
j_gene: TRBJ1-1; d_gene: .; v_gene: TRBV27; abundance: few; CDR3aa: CASSAYPPGNMNTEAFF; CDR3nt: TGTGCCAGCAGCGCATACCCCCCAGGAAATATGAACACTGAAGCTTTCTTT
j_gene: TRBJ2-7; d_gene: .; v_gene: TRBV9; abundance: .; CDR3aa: CASSVESIDEQYF; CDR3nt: TGTGCCAGCAGCGTTGAGTCCATCGACGAGCAGTACTTC
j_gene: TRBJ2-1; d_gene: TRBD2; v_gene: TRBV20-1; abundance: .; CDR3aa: CSARNIAGANNEQFF; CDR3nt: TGCAGTGCTAGAAATATAGCGGGGGCCAACAATGAGCAGTTCTTC
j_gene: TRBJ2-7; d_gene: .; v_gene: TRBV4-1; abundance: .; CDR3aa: CASSQGLASDEQYF; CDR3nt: TGCGCCAGCAGCCAAGGGCTAGCTTCGGATGAGCAGTACTTC
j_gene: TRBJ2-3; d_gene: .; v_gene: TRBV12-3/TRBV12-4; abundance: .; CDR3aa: CASSSGPYTDTQYF; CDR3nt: TGTGCCAGCAGTTCCGGCCCTTACACAGATACGCAGTATTTT
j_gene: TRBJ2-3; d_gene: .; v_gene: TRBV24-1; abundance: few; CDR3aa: CATSDFRQDLSSTDTQYF; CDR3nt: TGTGCCACCAGTGATTTTAGACAGGACTTATCTAGCACAGATACGCAGTATTTT